Below are 18 T cell receptor beta chains sequenced from a single sample in a study of T-cell reconstitution after alpha-beta-depleted transplantation in children. Preparation of the TCRbeta library used unique molecular identifiers. TCRdb re-called the PCR reads through MiXCR, storing one row per CDR3 protein. The table shows roughly 590,000 distinct CDR3 sequences, with around 16% occurring only once. The source material was PBMCs from the stem cell graft donor, sampled from the stem cell graft. Every receptor here comes from a human donor who donated a stem cell graft to a child with acute myeloid leukemia.

In its sample, this clonotype was seen many times. This rearrangement joins TRBV7-2 to TRBJ1-5; D ambiguous. Trimming took 0 bases from V and 3 from J, leaving 3 bases between them. The length of the CDR3 is 13 residues. The germline gives CDR1 SGHTA, CDR2 FQGNSA. CDR3 sequence: CASSLAANQPQHF. CDR3 DNA: TGTGCCAGCAGCTTAGCAGCCAATCAGCCCCAGCATTTT.

This clonotype was counted between two and nine times. The chain has TRBV14 and TRBJ2-2, with D uncertain. CDR1 and CDR2 (germline): SGHDN, FVKESK. The CDR3 runs 13 residues. The V and J ends lost 0 bases and 6 bases respectively, with 5 bases between them. CDR3 loop: CASSQDFSGELFF. The CDR3 nucleotides read TGTGCCAGCAGCCAAGATTTTTCCGGGGAGCTGTTTTTT.

The rearrangement uses TRBV12-3 or TRBV12-4 and TRBJ2-1; 9 nucleotides line up with TRBD1. V lost 6 bases, J lost 0 bases, and 3 bases stayed unmatched. The CDR3 covers 15 residues. CDR3 DNA: TGTGCCAGCAGCGGGGGACAGGGCTCCTACAATGAGCAGTTCTTC. It encodes CASSGGQGSYNEQFF.

This clonotype was detected only a few times. The rearrangement links TRBV5-1 to TRBJ1-1; D is ambiguous. Germline CDR1 and CDR2: SGHRS and YFSETQ. This CDR3 has 15 residues. Trimming stripped 0 bases from V and 1 base from J, with 10 bases between. The CDR3 protein is CASSLDVFSNTEAFF. The CDR3 DNA follows: TGCGCCAGCAGCTTGGATGTTTTTTCGAACACTGAAGCTTTCTTT.

A single count supports this clonotype. This chain connects TRBV7-2 to TRBJ1-2; 8 bases map to TRBD1. V trimming: 2 bases; J trimming: 8 bases; junction bases outside the gene matches: 10. Germline CDR1 reads SGHTA; CDR2 reads FQGNSA. The CDR3 spans 15 residues. The CDR3 DNA reads TGTGCCAGCAGCTTATTAGGGCAGGGGGCTTGGGGCTACACCTTC. Protein product: CASSLLGQGAWGYTF.

This clonotype has more than one count but fewer than ten. V gene TRBV29-1 combines with J gene TRBJ2-7; D unresolved. The CDR3 is made up of 12 amino acids. V was cut by 3 bases and J by 1 base, with 7 bases left in between. In germline, CDR1 is SQVTM, CDR2 ANQGSEA. CDR3 DNA sequence: TGCAGCGTTGACACGAATTCCTACGAGCAGTACTTC. Amino acids: CSVDTNSYEQYF.

This clonotype was found many times. The rearrangement joins TRBV20-1 to TRBJ2-1, with 9 bases fitting TRBD2. The germline V gene has CDR1 DFQATT and CDR2 SNEGSKA (reference sequence). The CDR3 is 17 amino acids. V lost 6 bases and J lost 3; bases outside the gene matches: 15. CDR3 nucleotide sequence: TGCAGTGCCATTTCTGGTAGCGGGGGTCGGTTCTACAATGAGCAGTTCTTC. Protein: CSAISGSGGRFYNEQFF.

The CDR3 DNA follows: TGCAGTGCTAGAGAGGGGACGGGCGGGAATCAGCCCCAGCATTTT. Its protein is CSAREGTGGNQPQHF. The chain uses TRBV20-1 and TRBJ1-5; a weak D match, TRBD1 (5 bases). Between the trimmed V and J ends, which lost 0 bases and 4 bases, there was a span of 13 bases. Germline V gene lookup returns CDR1 DFQATT and CDR2 SNEGSKA (reference sequence). CDR3 length: 15 residues.

V usage is TRBV5-1 and J usage is TRBJ1-2, with D possibly matching TRBD1 (6 bases). From germline, CDR1 is SGHRS and CDR2 YFSETQ. V was cut by 4 bases and J by 4 bases, with 20 bases left in between. The CDR3 covers 16 residues. The CDR3 bases are TGCGCCAGCAGCCCAGGGGACTCCCTGCTCCTCTATGGCTACACCTTC. Its translation is CASSPGDSLLLYGYTF.

This chain joins TRBV7-2 and TRBJ2-7; 7 bases match TRBD2. CDR1 is SGHTA and CDR2 is FQGNSA in the germline V gene. The CDR3 is 14 residues long. J was trimmed by 3 bases and V by 3 bases; bases with no gene match: 5. The CDR3 DNA sequence: TGTGCCAGCAGCTTTAAAGCGGGGATCTACGAGCAGTACTTC. It yields the protein CASSFKAGIYEQYF.

The sample holds many counts of this clonotype. This chain connects TRBV4-3 to TRBJ2-6; D remains ambiguous. Trimming pared 0 bases from V and 0 bases from J, leaving 12 bases between. The CDR3 is 18 residues long. Germline CDR1 LGHNA, CDR2 YSLEER. The CDR3 region has the DNA TGCGCCAGCAGCCAAGACCGCCGCACCGTCTCTGGGGCCAACGTCCTGACTTTC. Protein product: CASSQDRRTVSGANVLTF.

V is TRBV20-1 and J is TRBJ2-1; D is tentatively TRBD1 or TRBD2 (6 bases each). Trimming stripped 4 bases from V and 7 bases from J, with 14 bases between. Germline V lookup: CDR1 DFQATT, CDR2 SNEGSKA (reference sequence). This CDR3 is built from 13 residues. This CDR3 reads CSAKGGRENEQFF. The CDR3 nucleotides are TGCAGTGCTAAGGGGGGCCGTGAAAATGAGCAGTTCTTC.

In this sample, this clonotype turned up many times. The chain recombines TRBV20-1 with TRBJ2-5, with TRBD1 as a possible D gene (8 bases). Germline CDR1 and CDR2: DFQATT and SNEGSKA (reference sequence). Trimming stripped 5 bases from V and 4 bases from J, with 20 bases between. The CDR3 spans 15 residues. The CDR3 spells CSAGRTGRVGETQYF. As DNA, the CDR3 is TGCAGTGCTGGACGGACAGGGAGGGTAGGAGAGACCCAGTACTTC.

The V call is TRBV11-2, the J call TRBJ2-3; 10 bases are a match to TRBD1. Per the germline V gene, CDR1 is SGHAT and CDR2 is FQNNGV. V shed 2 bases, J shed 15 bases, and the junction held 8 bases outside the gene matches. This CDR3 is 13 amino acids long. The CDR3 coding sequence is TGTGCCAGCAGCTTACAAGGGACAGGGGCTCTATATTTT. As protein: CASSLQGTGALYF.

J is TRBJ2-1 and V is TRBV11-1; D is unresolved. In germline, CDR1 is SGHAT, CDR2 FQDESV (reference sequence). This CDR3 contains 18 residues. V lost 1 base to trimming and J lost 2 bases, with 18 bases between them. In DNA, the CDR3 is TGTGCCAGCAGCTTAGGTTCCAGTCGGTCGACCCCCTACAATGAGCAGTTCTTC. Protein: CASSLGSSRSTPYNEQFF.

J is TRBJ1-6 and V is TRBV15, with D perhaps matching TRBD1 (6 bases). CDR1 and CDR2 from the germline V gene are LNHNV and YYDKDF (reference sequence). V was pared by 3 bases and J by 7 bases, with 13 bases between. This CDR3 is built from 15 residues. The CDR3 nucleotides are TGTGCCACCAGCAGTATGACAGGCCTAAATTCACCCCTCCACTTT. Protein product: CATSSMTGLNSPLHF. Full variable domain (missing parts from reference TRBV15 and TRBJ1-6): DAMVIQNPRYQVTQFGKPVTLSCSQTLNHNVMYWYQQKSSQAPKLLFHYYDKDFNNEADTPDNFQSRRPNTSFCFLDIRSPGLGDTAMYLCATSSMTGLNSPLHFGNGTRLTVT.

Many counts were recorded for this clonotype. V is TRBV7-2 and J is TRBJ1-5; D call uncertain. CDR3 length equals 13 residues. Germline lookup yields CDR1 SGHTA and CDR2 FQGNSA. Trimming shortened V by 1 base and J by 6 bases, and 7 bases separated the two germline ends. CDR3 amino acids: CASSLEGGQPQHF. The CDR3 coding sequence is TGTGCCAGCAGCTTAGAGGGTGGTCAGCCCCAGCATTTT.

This clonotype was recorded a few times. The J gene is TRBJ1-6, the V gene TRBV7-2, with 9 bases aligning to TRBD1. The length of the CDR3 is 15 residues. Germline CDR1 is SGHTA and CDR2 is FQGNSA. V was clipped by 2 bases and J by 9 bases; unmatched bases: 5. CDR3: CASSLQATGGSPLHF. CDR3 in DNA: TGTGCCAGCAGCTTACAAGCGACAGGGGGTTCACCCCTCCACTTT. Full variable domain (outside the CDR3, taken from reference TRBV7-2 and TRBJ1-6): GAGVSQSPSNKVTEKGKDVELRCDPISGHTALYWYRQSLGQGLEFLIYFQGNSAPDKSGLPSDRFSAERTGGSVSTLTIQRTQQEDSAVYLCASSLQATGGSPLHFGNGTRLTVT.